The 30 T cell receptor beta chains reported below all come from one sample, sequenced in a study of blood T cells in healthy people across ages. Combining a sample-barcoded 5' primer with a J-beta primer mix, a second PCR ran for about 6 to 12 cycles. TCRdb called the 5' RACE reads again in MiXCR, with one record for every CDR3 protein. Among about 690,000 distinct CDR3 sequences listed, less than 45% were seen once. Sequenced sample: blood. All receptors come from an elderly man in good health.

This clonotype has at least ten counts. V is TRBV7-3 and J is TRBJ2-1, with D uncertain. The J call may be faulty, since TRBJ2-7 better matches the DNA end. Germline values: CDR1 SGHTA, CDR2 FQGTGA. The CDR3 totals 13 residues. CDR3 bases: TGTGCCAGCAGCTTAATGCGGTACAATGAGCAGTACTTC. This sequence encodes CASSLMRYNEQYF.

The table lists this clonotype with a few counts. This chain uses TRBV27 with TRBJ2-5, with D perhaps matching TRBD1 (5 bases). In germline, CDR1 is MNHEY, CDR2 SMNVEV (reference sequence). The V gene lost 2 bases and the J gene lost 2 bases, with 12 bases spanning the gap. The CDR3 runs 15 residues. CDR3 residues: CASSLEGAGQETQYF. In DNA form, the CDR3 reads TGTGCCAGCAGTTTAGAAGGGGCAGGTCAAGAGACCCAGTACTTC.

On this clonotype itself: A read error is possible here, since a much larger clone lies one base away. J is TRBJ2-5 and V is TRBV7-2, with unresolved D. The length of the CDR3 is 13 residues. Germline loops: CDR1 SGHTA, CDR2 FQGNSA. CDR3 region: CAGSLELAETQYF. The CDR3 nucleotides read TGTGCCGGCAGCTTAGAGCTGGCGGAGACCCAGTACTTC.

The sample holds many counts of this clonotype. The rearrangement links TRBV7-6 to TRBJ2-3; D is perhaps TRBD2 (5 bases). Germline lookup yields CDR1 SGHVS and CDR2 FNYEAQ. V was pared by 2 bases and J by 1 base, with 13 bases between. This CDR3 has 16 residues. DNA of the CDR3: TGTGCCAGCAGCTTACCGCGGGCTGGTGGCACAGATACGCAGTATTTT. Its translation: CASSLPRAGGTDTQYF. Full variable domain (rest looked up from reference TRBV7-6 and TRBJ2-3): GAGVSQSPRYKVTKRGQDVALRCDPISGHVSLYWYRQALGQGPEFLTYFNYEAQQDKSGLPNDRFSAERPEGSISTLTIQRTEQRDSAMYRCASSLPRAGGTDTQYFGPGTRLTVL.

This clonotype has only a few counts. This chain uses TRBV4-2 with TRBJ2-5; TRBD1 might be the D (6 bases). Trimming left V 1 base short and J 4 bases short, with 13 bases between. The CDR3 has 15 residues. Germline CDR1 LGHNA, CDR2 YNFKEQ. In DNA form, the CDR3 reads TGTGCCAGCAGCCAAGGGCTGCAGGGGAGAGAGACCCAGTACTTC. This sequence encodes CASSQGLQGRETQYF.

This sequence joins TRBV11-3 and TRBJ1-4; TRBD1 is a possible D gene (5 bases). The CDR3 contains 16 residues. Germline V lookup: CDR1 SGHNT, CDR2 YENEEA. V lost 2 bases and J 0 bases, leaving 10 bases between the germline ends. CDR3 sequence reads: CASSLCDRTTNEKLFF. CDR3 nucleotide sequence: TGTGCCAGCAGCTTATGCGACAGAACAACTAATGAAAAACTGTTTTTT.

This clonotype occurred many times. The chain is built from TRBV7-6 and TRBJ2-7; no clear D. Germline V CDR1 and CDR2: SGHVS, FNYEAQ. V was trimmed by 1 base and J by 4 bases, leaving 8 bases between them. This CDR3 is 13 amino acids long. The CDR3 loop is CASSLGTFYEQYF. The CDR3 DNA reads as TGTGCCAGCAGCTTAGGGACCTTTTACGAGCAGTACTTC.

V usage is TRBV7-2 and J usage is TRBJ2-7; possible D gene TRBD1, 5 bases. The CDR3 covers 15 residues. V was trimmed by 1 base and J by 2 bases, leaving 12 bases between them. The V gene's germline CDR1 is SGHTA and CDR2 FQGNSA. This CDR3 is CASSLGGTVTYEQYF. In DNA, the CDR3 is TGTGCCAGCAGCTTAGGGGGCACCGTAACCTACGAGCAGTACTTC.

The rearrangement uses TRBV15 and TRBJ2-7, with D possibly TRBD2 on 7 matching bases. This CDR3 has 15 residues. Trimming removed 8 bases from V and 3 bases from J, with 20 bases in between. Germline assignment: CDR1 LNHNV and CDR2 YYDKDF (reference sequence). This CDR3 is CATGDYGTGNYEQYF. In nucleotides, the CDR3 is TGTGCCACCGGGGACTACGGAACAGGGAACTACGAGCAGTACTTC.

The V call is TRBV2, the J call TRBJ1-2, with TRBD1 matching over 7 bases. After removal of 3 bases from V and 8 bases from J, the junction contained 6 bases not matched to a gene. CDR1 and CDR2 from the germline V gene are SNHLY and FYNNEI. The CDR3 totals 13 residues. The CDR3 region is CASSETGREGYTF. In nucleotides, the CDR3 is TGTGCCAGCAGTGAGACAGGGCGTGAGGGCTACACCTTC.

V gene TRBV5-1 combines with J gene TRBJ1-5; D gene unclear. The CDR3 sequence is 16 residues long. Germline V gene data show CDR1 as SGHRS and CDR2 as YFSETQ. V was pared by 1 base and J by 3 bases, with 14 bases between. The CDR3 DNA reads TGCGCCAGCAGCTTGACGGTCGACACCAACAATCAGCCCCAGCATTTT. Translation: CASSLTVDTNNQPQHF.

This clonotype was picked up one time. One end of the junction is discordant with germline, which a read error may explain. The rearrangement uses TRBV11-2 and TRBJ2-3, with 7 bases aligning to TRBD1. Germline values: CDR1 SGHAT, CDR2 FQNNGV. CDR3 length equals 12 residues. CDR3 sequence (DNA): TGTGCCAGCAGCCCCCCAGGGGGTACGCTGTATTTT. It specifies CASSPPGGTLYF.

The rearrangement links TRBV12-3 or TRBV12-4 to TRBJ2-7, with D uncertain. Trimming left V 6 bases short and J 0 bases short, with 12 bases between. There are 14 residues in the CDR3. In DNA form, the CDR3 reads TGTGCCAGCAGAACCGGTCCCAACTCCTACGAGCAGTACTTC. The encoded protein is CASRTGPNSYEQYF.

This clonotype turned up a few times. The V gene is TRBV20-1, the J gene TRBJ2-5; D gene ambiguous. CDR1 DFQATT and CDR2 SNEGSKA come from the germline V gene (reference sequence). This CDR3 contains 13 residues. CDR3 region: CTPVKGPEETQYF. The CDR3 region has the DNA TGCACTCCAGTTAAGGGCCCGGAAGAGACCCAGTACTTC.

This clonotype was picked up a small number of times. The V and J genes are TRBV25-1 and TRBJ1-4; TRBD1 agrees at 8 bases. This CDR3 has 16 amino acids. Trimming cost V 6 bases and J 7 bases; bases outside gene matches: 13. The V gene's germline CDR1 is MGHDK and CDR2 SYGVNS. The chain's CDR3 is CASSRGGRGLGEKLFF. As DNA, the CDR3 is TGTGCCAGCAGCCGAGGGGGCAGGGGGCTGGGTGAAAAACTGTTTTTT. Combining the CDR3 with reference TRBV25-1 and TRBJ1-4 gives the whole variable domain EADIYQTPRYLVIGTGKKITLECSQTMGHDKMYWYQQDPGMELHLIHYSYGVNSTEKGDLSSESTVSRIRTEHFPLTLESARPSHTSQYLCASSRGGRGLGEKLFFGSGTQLSVL.

Only a few counts were recorded for this clonotype. The chain recombines TRBV20-1 with TRBJ2-1; either TRBD1 or TRBD2 may fit D (6 bases each). V was pared by 5 bases and J by 6 bases, with 14 bases between. CDR1 and CDR2 from the germline V gene are DFQATT and SNEGSKA (reference sequence). The CDR3 loop spans 13 amino acids. In DNA form, the CDR3 reads TGCAGTGCTCCCCGAGGGGGGACCAATGAGCAGTTCTTC. Its protein is CSAPRGGTNEQFF.

This clonotype was found many times. V is TRBV29-1 and J is TRBJ2-5; no clear D. Trimming took off 2 bases at V and 4 bases at J, with 2 bases between the two ends. CDR3 length: 10 residues. CDR1 and CDR2 (germline): SQVTM, ANQGSEA. The CDR3 sequence is CSVERETQYF. CDR3 DNA: TGCAGCGTTGAAAGAGAGACCCAGTACTTC.

Many counts were recorded for this clonotype. The rearrangement joins TRBV12-3 or TRBV12-4 to TRBJ2-3; tentatively, D is TRBD1 (5 bases). The CDR3 sequence is 15 residues long. Trimming pared 1 base from V and 2 bases from J, leaving 10 bases between. CDR3 in amino acids: CASSLEAGSTDTQYF. For the CDR3, the DNA is TGTGCCAGCAGTTTAGAGGCAGGGTCCACAGATACGCAGTATTTT.

This clonotype occurred many times. V usage is TRBV9 and J usage is TRBJ1-2; D ambiguous. Germline V gene lookup returns CDR1 SGDLS and CDR2 YYNGEE. This CDR3 has 14 amino acids. Trimming removed 0 bases at V and 1 base at J, with 7 bases between. CDR3: CASSVDVDNYGYTF. The CDR3 DNA follows: TGTGCCAGCAGCGTAGATGTGGATAACTATGGCTACACCTTC.

There are many counts of this clonotype. A read error is possible here, since a much larger clone lies one base away. CDR3 sequence reads: CASSKTSRSNYGYTF. The DNA of the CDR3 is TGCGCCAGCAGCAAGACCAGCCGGTCTAACTATGGCTACACCTTC. The chain employs TRBV4-3 and TRBJ1-2; D is unclear. The CDR3 is 15 residues long. Trimming removed 5 bases at V and 0 bases at J, with 13 bases between. Looked up from germline, CDR1 is LGHNA and CDR2 is YSLEER.

A few counts support this clonotype. CDR3 sequence reads: CASSLSGVPKDGYTF. CDR3 in DNA: TGCGCCAGCAGCTTGAGTGGGGTGCCGAAAGATGGCTACACCTTC. This chain joins TRBV5-1 and TRBJ1-2; D is undetermined. This CDR3 spans 15 amino acids. Trimming took 1 base from V and 6 from J, leaving 16 bases between them. Germline V gene data show CDR1 as SGHRS and CDR2 as YFSETQ.

The V call is TRBV2, the J call TRBJ1-4, with D unclear. Germline CDR1 and CDR2: SNHLY and FYNNEI. Trimming cost V 6 bases and J 0 bases, with 11 bases left between them. This CDR3 region has 15 residues. The CDR3 sequence: CASSNGGATNEKLFF. For the CDR3, the DNA is TGTGCCAGCAGCAACGGAGGAGCAACTAATGAAAAACTGTTTTTT.

This clonotype appeared a few times. The genes are TRBV7-3 and TRBJ2-1; tentative D call: TRBD2 (6 bases). V was cut by 3 bases and J by 7 bases, with 16 bases left in between. CDR3 size: 15 residues. Germline V gives CDR1 SGHTA, CDR2 FQGTGA. The CDR3 reads CASSLRGKAWNEQFF. For the CDR3, the DNA is TGTGCCAGCAGCTTGCGGGGAAAGGCCTGGAATGAGCAGTTCTTC.

The chain has TRBV11-2 and TRBJ2-4; maybe TRBD2 (7 bases). The J call is in doubt because the DNA end fits TRBJ2-7 better. This CDR3 region has 16 residues. Germline-derived CDR1 and CDR2 are SGHAT and FQNNGV. CDR3 loop: CASSHPGGINPYEQYF. CDR3 coding DNA: TGTGCCAGCAGCCACCCGGGGGGCATCAATCCCTACGAGCAGTACTTC.

Written as DNA, the CDR3 is TGCGCCAGCGGAGACAGGGGCCGGGAGCTGTTTTTT. Its translation is CASGDRGRELFF. The genes are TRBV5-1 and TRBJ2-2, with 8 nucleotides matching TRBD1. The length of the CDR3 is 12 residues. Per the germline V gene, CDR1 is SGHRS and CDR2 is YFSETQ. V lost 7 bases to trimming and J lost 9 bases; unmatched junction nucleotides: 5.

The chain combines TRBV14 with TRBJ1-2, with D tentatively TRBD1 (6 bases). The CDR3 contains 14 residues. Trimming stripped 4 bases from V and 6 bases from J, with 15 bases between. Germline CDR1 SGHDN, CDR2 FVKESK. CDR3 nucleotide sequence: TGTGCCAGCAGCCTCAGGGGCGTTTGGGATGGCTACACCTTC. Residues: CASSLRGVWDGYTF.

The genes are TRBV25-1 and TRBJ2-3, with 9 bases matching TRBD1. The germline V gene encodes CDR1 MGHDK and CDR2 SYGVNS. The CDR3 is made up of 17 amino acids. V trimming: 5 bases; J trimming: 1 base; junction bases outside the gene matches: 10. The CDR3 reads CASSRNRGRGGTDTQYF. The CDR3 coding sequence is TGTGCCAGCAGTCGCAACAGGGGGCGCGGCGGCACAGATACGCAGTATTTT.

This clonotype has only a few counts. The chain has TRBV5-6 and TRBJ2-7, with a tentative D call TRBD1 (6 bases). Germline CDR1 reads SGHDT; CDR2 reads YYEEEE. This CDR3 has 15 residues. V lost 0 bases, J lost 7 bases, and 17 bases lay in between. CDR3 nucleotides: TGTGCCAGCAGCTTGGTTGGACAGACAACTCGGGAGCAGTACTTC. It encodes CASSLVGQTTREQYF.

This clonotype was seen more than once but under ten times. The chain has TRBV20-1 and TRBJ2-5; possible D gene TRBD1, 6 bases. V was trimmed by 3 bases and J by 2 bases, leaving 13 bases between them. Germline CDR1 is DFQATT and CDR2 is SNEGSKA (reference sequence). The CDR3 covers 14 residues. The CDR3: CSASQKQGQETQYF. The CDR3 bases are TGCAGTGCTAGCCAAAAGCAGGGGCAAGAGACCCAGTACTTC.

This clonotype was seen many times. The gene calls are TRBV10-3 and TRBJ1-1; D is undetermined. This CDR3 is 15 amino acids long. Germline assignment: CDR1 ENHRY and CDR2 SYGVKD. V lost 6 bases, J lost 2 bases, and 16 bases lay in between. CDR3 region: CAIRTSHESNTEAFF. The CDR3 region has the DNA TGTGCCATCAGGACTTCGCACGAGTCCAACACTGAAGCTTTCTTT.